This T cell receptor beta chain came from a study of CD8 T cells in ankylosing spondylitis. The study's findings and limits: In ankylosing spondylitis patients, matched synovial fluid reportedly showed significant enrichment of disease-linked clones. A TCR beta motif made of about eight highly homologous variants seemed typical of ankylosing spondylitis blood. CD8+ by phenotype, disease-linked clones were relatively rare in peripheral blood.

TCR beta libraries were made by quantitative 5'-RACE with molecular barcodes. TCRdb reprocessed the 5' RACE reads with MiXCR, giving one entry per CDR3 protein. Here the sample spans some 300,000 distinct CDR3 sequences, roughly 20% being singletons. This clonotype was observed many times. No antigen is known for it. CDR1 is SQVTM and CDR2 is ANQGSEA in the germline V gene. The V and J ends lost 1 base and 6 bases respectively, with 13 bases between them. The CDR3 consists of 14 residues. This sequence was found in a female donor with ankylosing spondylitis or in good health (not recorded which). The sample consisted of blood, either unsorted or a sorted T cell fraction (not recorded which). The rearrangement uses TRBV29-1 and TRBJ2-1; D is undetermined. In DNA form, the CDR3 reads TGCAGCGTTGAAGGTGTGCGTTTCGTCAATGAGCAGTTCTTC. Its protein is CSVEGVRFVNEQFF.